Listed below are T cell receptor beta chains from one sample, sequenced in a study of beta chain features in type 1 diabetes. Some clones are missing from TCRdb's copy, which holds only in-frame ones; the method was immunoSEQ multiplex PCR. The sample yields 130,000 to 150,000 clones, nearly 50% seen once. Sequenced material: Tregs from blood. Receptors originate from a man younger than 35 in good health. The CDR3 runs from the conserved cysteine through the conserved F or W. A D gene is named only where the DNA matches it firmly. Expanded clones are given a class, and other clones once, few, many or no size at all.

d_call,clone_size,j_call,v_call,cdr3_aa,cdr3_nt
TRBD2,few,TRBJ2-2,TRBV4-3,CASSQDRLAGTYANTGELFF,TGCGCCAGCAGCCAAGATCGGCTAGCGGGGACCTACGCGAACACCGGGGAGCTGTTTTTT
TRBD1,-,TRBJ2-7,TRBV9,CASSVGQGVSYEQYF,TGTGCCAGCAGCGTCGGACAGGGGGTTTCCTACGAGCAGTACTTC
-,-,TRBJ1-1,TRBV27,CASSLLGQNTEAFF,TGTGCCAGCAGTTTATTGGGGCAGAACACTGAAGCTTTCTTT
TRBD1,-,TRBJ2-7,TRBV6-1,CASRYRDRDSYEQYF,TGTGCCAGCAGATACCGGGACAGGGACTCCTACGAGCAGTACTTC
TRBD1,-,TRBJ2-7,TRBV2,CASRGDRAVQYF,TGTGCCAGCAGGGGGGACAGGGCGGTGCAGTACTTC
-,-,TRBJ1-5,TRBV7-2,CASSFNINQPQHF,TGTGCCAGCAGCTTTAACATCAATCAGCCCCAGCATTTT
TRBD1,-,TRBJ1-5,TRBV19,CASSPGQGNQPQHF,TGTGCCAGTAGCCCAGGACAGGGTAATCAGCCCCAGCATTTT
-,-,TRBJ1-2,TRBV5-4,CASSPRGGGYTF,TGTGCCAGCAGCCCCCGAGGAGGAGGCTACACCTTC
-,-,TRBJ2-7,TRBV4-2,CASSQAPDTTYEQYF,TGTGCCAGCAGCCAAGCTCCGGACACCACCTACGAGCAGTACTTC
TRBD1,few,TRBJ1-4,TRBV28,CASRWDRVHEKLFF,TGTGCCAGCAGATGGGACAGGGTCCATGAAAAACTGTTTTTT
-,-,TRBJ2-7,TRBV10-2,CASSVRSYTAYEQYF,TGCGCCAGCAGCGTTCGGTCGTACACAGCCTACGAGCAGTACTTC
TRBD2,few,TRBJ2-1,TRBV10-3,CAISPGGGQFF,TGTGCCATCAGCCCGGGGGGAGGGCAGTTCTTC
-,-,TRBJ1-1,TRBV7-3,CASRNPGQNTEAFF,TGTGCCAGCAGGAATCCGGGACAGAACACTGAAGCTTTCTTT
TRBD2,few,TRBJ2-1,TRBV27,CASSLISRGSYEQFF,TGTGCCAGCAGTTTAATCTCCCGCGGGAGCTATGAGCAGTTCTTC
-,-,TRBJ2-7,TRBV6-5,CASSSAPGDEQYF,TGTGCCAGCAGTTCGGCTCCGGGGGACGAGCAGTACTTC
TRBD1,few,TRBJ2-5,TRBV2,CASRGEGTGKIAQYF,TGTGCCAGCAGGGGAGAAGGGACAGGGAAAATCGCGCAGTACTTC
-,-,TRBJ2-2,TRBV7-8,CASSLAALGELFF,TGTGCCAGCAGCTTAGCGGCCCTTGGGGAGCTGTTTTTT
TRBD1,few,TRBJ1-2,TRBV4-3,CASSQDSLWRDSYGYTF,TGCGCCAGCAGCCAAGATTCTCTTTGGAGGGACAGCTATGGCTACACCTTC
-,-,TRBJ2-2,TRBV28,CASSTPSESRDTGELFF,TGTGCCAGCAGTACACCAAGCGAATCCAGGGACACCGGGGAGCTGTTTTTT
TRBD1,-,TRBJ2-3,TRBV5-4,CASSPDRGRDTQYF,TGTGCCAGCAGCCCTGACAGGGGGCGAGATACGCAGTATTTT
-,-,TRBJ1-1,TRBV29-1,CSVVLIRGTEAFF,TGCAGCGTTGTCTTAATCCGGGGCACTGAAGCTTTCTTT
TRBD1,-,TRBJ2-2,TRBV18,CASSPRQGSGELFF,TGTGCCAGCTCACCGCGACAGGGGTCTGGGGAGCTGTTTTTT
-,-,TRBJ2-1,TRBV5-1,CASSPTGTLTYNEQFF,TGCGCCAGCAGCCCAACCGGGACTCTGACCTACAATGAGCAGTTCTTC
TRBD2,-,TRBJ2-1,TRBV7-9,CASSQTSGVYNEQFF,TGTGCCAGCAGCCAGACTAGCGGTGTATACAATGAGCAGTTCTTC
TRBD1,few,TRBJ1-2,TRBV27,CASSPSALKGGDYGYTF,TGTGCCAGCAGTCCCTCCGCGCTAAAAGGGGGCGACTATGGCTACACCTTC
TRBD1,-,TRBJ1-4,TRBV7-9,CASSSQGTGVEKLFF,TGTGCCAGCAGCTCCCAAGGGACAGGGGTTGAAAAACTGTTTTTT
TRBD1,-,TRBJ2-1,TRBV5-6,CASSSTGGANNEQFF,TGTGCCAGCAGCTCGACAGGGGGAGCAAATAATGAGCAGTTCTTC